The sequence of this T cell receptor (beta chain) was determined in a study of cytomegalovirus exposure and HLA in healthy donors. Amplification used 60 Vbeta primers and 13 Jbeta primers. Repertoires were generated with immunoSEQ multiplex PCR, while TCRdb's copy carries only in-frame clones and drops some. The sample consists of 110,000 to 150,000 clones, around 86% of them appearing once. Germline V gives CDR1 MNHNY, CDR2 SVGAGI (reference sequence). The CDR3 spans 15 residues. The ends were cut back, 5 bases at V and 4 bases at J, with 17 bases in the middle. This TCR derives from a female donor in good health and CMV-seronegative. Sample: PBMCs. The rearrangement links TRBV6-6 to TRBJ2-5; possibly TRBD1 for D (5 bases). The CDR3 region is CASSDRGRATETQYF. CDR3 coding DNA: TGTGCCAGCAGTGACCGCGGCAGGGCGACAGAGACCCAGTACTTC.